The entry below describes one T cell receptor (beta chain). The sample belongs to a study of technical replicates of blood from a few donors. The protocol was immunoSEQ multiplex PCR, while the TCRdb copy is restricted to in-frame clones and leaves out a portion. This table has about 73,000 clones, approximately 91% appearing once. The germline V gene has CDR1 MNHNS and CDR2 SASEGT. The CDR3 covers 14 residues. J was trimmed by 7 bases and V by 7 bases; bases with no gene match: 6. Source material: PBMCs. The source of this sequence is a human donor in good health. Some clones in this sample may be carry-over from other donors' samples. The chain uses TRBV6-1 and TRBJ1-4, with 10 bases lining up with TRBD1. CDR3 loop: CASNRDRGFEKLFF. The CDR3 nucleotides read TGTGCCAGCAACCGGGACAGGGGTTTTGAAAAACTGTTTTTT.